This entry lists 9 T cell receptor beta chains sequenced from one sample in a study of blood T cell repertoires in COVID-19. The table came from immunoSEQ multiplex PCR; TCRdb's copy has only in-frame clones and leaves some out. The sample consists of under 250,000 clones, 75% to 90% of them appearing once. Sequenced input: PBMCs or T cells enriched from blood (not recorded which). The receptors stem from a young woman in a cohort exposed to, infected with or recovered from COVID-19 (not recorded which).

In this sample, this clone turned up once. The V and J genes are TRBV29-1 and TRBJ2-3; TRBD1 matches at 10 bases. Germline lookup yields CDR1 SQVTM and CDR2 ANQGSEA. The CDR3 loop spans 16 amino acids. V lost 6 bases to trimming and J lost 0 bases; unmatched junction nucleotides: 9. CDR3 in DNA: TGCAGCGTGCGAGGGACAGGGGCTTCTAGCACAGATACGCAGTATTTT. This gives the protein CSVRGTGASSTDTQYF.

V gene TRBV5-6 combines with J gene TRBJ1-5; 8 nucleotides agree with TRBD1. Unmatched junction bases numbered 0, after V lost 0 bases and J lost 1 base. Germline V CDR1 and CDR2: SGHDT, YYEEEE. This CDR3 spans 15 amino acids. The CDR3 nucleotides are TGTGCCAGCAGCTTGGGACAGGGGAGCAATCAGCCCCAGCATTTT. Its protein is CASSLGQGSNQPQHF.

J is TRBJ2-3 and V is TRBV19, with TRBD2 identical over 9 bases. With 3 bases clipped from V and 0 bases from J, the junction kept 10 bases outside the gene matches. CDR1 is LNHDA, CDR2 SQIVND, per germline (reference sequence). This CDR3 is built from 18 residues. The CDR3 DNA reads as TGTGCCAGTAGTATCGATTCGGCTAGCGGGATAAGCACAGATACGCAGTATTTT. It specifies CASSIDSASGISTDTQYF.

The chain recombines TRBV3-1 (or the pseudogene TRBV3-2) with TRBJ2-1; tentatively, D is TRBD2 (5 bases). Trimming took 4 bases from V and 9 from J, leaving 10 bases between them. CDR1 LGHDT and CDR2 YNNKEL come from the germline V gene (reference sequence). This CDR3 is 12 amino acids long. The CDR3 sequence: CASSRTASEQFF. The CDR3 DNA sequence: TGTGCCAGCAGCCGGACTGCCAGTGAGCAGTTCTTC.

The chain links TRBV18 to TRBJ2-1, with 10 bases lining up with TRBD2. V was pared by 1 base and J by 4 bases, with 13 bases of the junction left unmatched. The germline CDR1 and CDR2 sequences are KGHSH and LQKENI. This CDR3 comprises 19 residues. Here the CDR3 DNA reads TGTGCCAGCTCACCACGCTCAACTAGCGGGATTCCCCTTTACAATGAGCAGTTCTTC. It encodes CASSPRSTSGIPLYNEQFF.

V usage is TRBV29-1 and J usage is TRBJ1-2, with 8 bases that match TRBD1. There are 12 residues in the CDR3. CDR1 is SQVTM, CDR2 ANQGSEA, per germline. V shed 7 bases and J 4 bases; nucleotides not matched to a gene: 5. This CDR3 is CSAGDRLYGYTF. As DNA, the CDR3 is TGCAGCGCCGGGGACAGGCTCTATGGCTACACCTTC.

This chain uses TRBV19 with TRBJ1-1; TRBD1 agrees at 9 bases. With 4 bases clipped from V and 3 bases from J, the junction kept 3 bases outside the gene matches. CDR1 and CDR2 from the germline V gene are LNHDA and SQIVND (reference sequence). The CDR3 length is 14 residues. This chain's CDR3 is CASSTGTGHTEAFF. The CDR3 DNA reads as TGTGCCAGTAGTACCGGGACAGGGCACACTGAAGCTTTCTTT.

This chain uses TRBV6-5 with TRBJ1-1, with D possibly being TRBD1 (6 bases). The V gene's germline CDR1 is MNHEY and CDR2 SVGAGI. Deletions cut 6 bases from V and 5 bases from J, with 19 bases between. The length of the CDR3 is 15 residues. The CDR3, as DNA: TGTGCCAGCAGCTCCGCCCCTTACAGGGAGACTGAAGCTTTCTTT. As protein: CASSSAPYRETEAFF.

This chain uses TRBV6-5 with TRBJ2-1, with TRBD2 identical over 10 bases. V was pared by 2 bases and J by 4 bases, with 5 bases of the junction left unmatched. This CDR3 region has 16 residues. The germline V gene has CDR1 MNHEY and CDR2 SVGAGI. Written as DNA, the CDR3 is TGTGCCAGCAGTTACACAAGCGGGGGGGTATACAATGAGCAGTTCTTC. Protein product: CASSYTSGGVYNEQFF.